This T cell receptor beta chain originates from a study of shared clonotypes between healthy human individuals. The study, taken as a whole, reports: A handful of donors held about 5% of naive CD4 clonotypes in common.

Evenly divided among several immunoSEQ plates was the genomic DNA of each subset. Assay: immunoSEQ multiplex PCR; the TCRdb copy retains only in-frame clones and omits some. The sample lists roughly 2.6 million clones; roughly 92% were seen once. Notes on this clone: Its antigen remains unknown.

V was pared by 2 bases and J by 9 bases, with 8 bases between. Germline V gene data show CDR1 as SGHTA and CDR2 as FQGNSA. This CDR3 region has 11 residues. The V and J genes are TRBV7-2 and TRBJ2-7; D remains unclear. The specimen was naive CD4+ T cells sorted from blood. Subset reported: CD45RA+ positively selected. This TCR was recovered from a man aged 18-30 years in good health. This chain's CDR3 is CASSLWVRQYF. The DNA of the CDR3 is TGTGCCAGCAGCTTATGGGTTCGGCAGTACTTC.